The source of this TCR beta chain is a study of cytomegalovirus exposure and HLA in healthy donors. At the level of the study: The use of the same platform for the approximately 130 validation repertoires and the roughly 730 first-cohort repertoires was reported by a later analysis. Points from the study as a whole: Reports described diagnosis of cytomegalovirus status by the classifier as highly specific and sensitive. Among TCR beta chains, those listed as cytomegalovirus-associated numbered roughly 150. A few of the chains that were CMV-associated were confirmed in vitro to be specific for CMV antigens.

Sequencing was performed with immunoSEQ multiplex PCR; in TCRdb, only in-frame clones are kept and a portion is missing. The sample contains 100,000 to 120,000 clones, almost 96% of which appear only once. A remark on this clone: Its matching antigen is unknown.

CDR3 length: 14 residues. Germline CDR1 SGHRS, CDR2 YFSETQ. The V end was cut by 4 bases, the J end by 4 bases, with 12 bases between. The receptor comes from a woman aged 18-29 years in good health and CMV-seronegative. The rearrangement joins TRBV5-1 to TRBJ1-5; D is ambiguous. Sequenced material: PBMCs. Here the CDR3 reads CASSPSGGNQPQHF. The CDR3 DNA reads TGCGCCAGCAGCCCCTCGGGAGGTAATCAGCCCCAGCATTTT.